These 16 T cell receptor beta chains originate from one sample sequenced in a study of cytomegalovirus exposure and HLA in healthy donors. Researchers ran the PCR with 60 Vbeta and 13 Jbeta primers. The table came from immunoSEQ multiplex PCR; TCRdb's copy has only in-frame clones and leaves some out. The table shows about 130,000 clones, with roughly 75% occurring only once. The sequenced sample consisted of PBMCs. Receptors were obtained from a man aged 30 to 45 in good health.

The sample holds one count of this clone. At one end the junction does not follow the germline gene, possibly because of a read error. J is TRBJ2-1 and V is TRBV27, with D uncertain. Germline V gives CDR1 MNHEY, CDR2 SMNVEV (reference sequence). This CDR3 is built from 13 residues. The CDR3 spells CASSLNSHNEQFF. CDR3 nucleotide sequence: TGTGCCAGCAGTTTAAACTCCCACAATGAGCAGTTCTTC.

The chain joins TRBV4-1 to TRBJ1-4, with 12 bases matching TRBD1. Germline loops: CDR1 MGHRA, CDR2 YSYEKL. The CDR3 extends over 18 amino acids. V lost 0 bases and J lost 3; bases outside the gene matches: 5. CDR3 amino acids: CASSQDRDRGPANEKLFF. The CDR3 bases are TGCGCCAGCAGCCAAGATAGGGACAGGGGGCCTGCTAATGAAAAACTGTTTTTT.

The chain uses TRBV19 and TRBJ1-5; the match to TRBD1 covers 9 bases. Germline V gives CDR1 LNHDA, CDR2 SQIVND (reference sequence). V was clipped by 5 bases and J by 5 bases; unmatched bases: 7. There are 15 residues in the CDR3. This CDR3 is CASSPDRGEDQPQHF. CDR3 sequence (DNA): TGTGCCAGTAGTCCAGACAGGGGGGAGGATCAGCCCCAGCATTTT.

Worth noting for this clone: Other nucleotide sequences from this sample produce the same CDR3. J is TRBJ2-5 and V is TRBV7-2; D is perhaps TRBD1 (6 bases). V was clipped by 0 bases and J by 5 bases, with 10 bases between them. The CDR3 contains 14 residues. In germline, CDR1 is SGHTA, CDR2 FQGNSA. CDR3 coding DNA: TGTGCCAGCAGCTTAGCCGGCAGGGGCGAGACCCAGTACTTC. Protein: CASSLAGRGETQYF.

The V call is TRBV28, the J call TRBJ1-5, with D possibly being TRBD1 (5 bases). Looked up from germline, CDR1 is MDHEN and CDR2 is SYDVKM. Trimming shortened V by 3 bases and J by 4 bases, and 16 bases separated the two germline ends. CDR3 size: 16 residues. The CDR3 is CASSFLPTARNQPQHF. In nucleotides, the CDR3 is TGTGCCAGCAGTTTTCTCCCGACAGCAAGGAATCAGCCCCAGCATTTT.

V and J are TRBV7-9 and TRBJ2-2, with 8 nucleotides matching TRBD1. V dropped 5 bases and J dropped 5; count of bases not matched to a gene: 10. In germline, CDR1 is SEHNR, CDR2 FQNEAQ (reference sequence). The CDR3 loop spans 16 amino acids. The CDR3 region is CASSQGRGRGTGELFF. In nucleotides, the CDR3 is TGTGCCAGCAGCCAAGGCAGGGGGCGAGGGACCGGGGAGCTGTTTTTT.

The CDR3 DNA reads TGTGCCAGCAGCTTAAACTGGGGGGATCAGCCCCAGCATTTT. It codes for CASSLNWGDQPQHF. V gene TRBV7-6 combines with J gene TRBJ1-5; perhaps TRBD1 as D (5 bases). Trimming left V 2 bases short and J 5 bases short, with 10 bases between. Per the germline V gene, CDR1 is SGHVS and CDR2 is FNYEAQ. The length of the CDR3 is 14 residues. The complete variable domain, with remaining parts taken from reference TRBV7-6 and TRBJ1-5, reads GAGVSQSPRYKVTKRGQDVALRCDPISGHVSLYWYRQALGQGPEFLTYFNYEAQQDKSGLPNDRFSAERPEGSISTLTIQRTEQRDSAMYRCASSLNWGDQPQHFGDGTRLSIL.

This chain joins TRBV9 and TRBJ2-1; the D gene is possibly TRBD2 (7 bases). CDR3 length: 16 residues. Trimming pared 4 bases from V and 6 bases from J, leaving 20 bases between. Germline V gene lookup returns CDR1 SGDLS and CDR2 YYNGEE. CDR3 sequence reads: CASSPHWGREINEQFF. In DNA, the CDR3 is TGTGCCAGCAGCCCCCACTGGGGGCGGGAGATCAATGAGCAGTTCTTC.

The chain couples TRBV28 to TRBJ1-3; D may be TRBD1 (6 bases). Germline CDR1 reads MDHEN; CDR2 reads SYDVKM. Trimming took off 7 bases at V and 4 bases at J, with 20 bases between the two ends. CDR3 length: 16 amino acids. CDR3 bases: TGTGCCAGCACCCTCCCTGGCAGGGGATCCGGAAACACCATATATTTT. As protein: CASTLPGRGSGNTIYF.

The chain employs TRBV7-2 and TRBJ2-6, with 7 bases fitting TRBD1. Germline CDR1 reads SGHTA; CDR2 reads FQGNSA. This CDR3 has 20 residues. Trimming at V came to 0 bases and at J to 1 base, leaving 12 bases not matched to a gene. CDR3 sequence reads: CASSLAEARGRGSGANVLTF. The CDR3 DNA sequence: TGTGCCAGCAGCTTAGCGGAGGCCCGGGGCAGGGGGTCTGGGGCCAACGTCCTGACTTTC.

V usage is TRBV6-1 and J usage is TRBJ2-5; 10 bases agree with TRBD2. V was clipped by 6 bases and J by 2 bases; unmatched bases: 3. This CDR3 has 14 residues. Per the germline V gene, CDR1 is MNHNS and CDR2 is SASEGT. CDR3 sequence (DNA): TGTGCCAGCAGAACTAGCGGGATACAAGAGACCCAGTACTTC. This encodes CASRTSGIQETQYF.

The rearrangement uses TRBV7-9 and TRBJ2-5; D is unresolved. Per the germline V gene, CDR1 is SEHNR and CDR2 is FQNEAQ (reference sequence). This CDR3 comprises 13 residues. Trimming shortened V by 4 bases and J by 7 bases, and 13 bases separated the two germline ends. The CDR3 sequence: CASSSLGPATQYF. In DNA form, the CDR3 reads TGTGCCAGCAGCTCCTTGGGCCCCGCGACCCAGTACTTC.

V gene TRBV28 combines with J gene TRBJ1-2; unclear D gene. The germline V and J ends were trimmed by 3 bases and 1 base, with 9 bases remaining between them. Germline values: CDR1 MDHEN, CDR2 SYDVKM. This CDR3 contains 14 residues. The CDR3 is CASSFLPGNYGYTF. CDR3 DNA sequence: TGTGCCAGCAGTTTCCTCCCGGGTAACTATGGCTACACCTTC.

CDR3 sequence: CAGTGGGTEAFF. Here the CDR3 DNA reads TGTGCCGGCACAGGGGGAGGCACTGAAGCTTTCTTT. V gene TRBV30 combines with J gene TRBJ1-1; 8 bases are shared with TRBD1. The CDR3 length is 12 residues. Unmatched junction bases numbered 6, after V lost 8 bases and J lost 4 bases. Germline V gene lookup returns CDR1 GTSNPN and CDR2 SVGIG (reference sequence).

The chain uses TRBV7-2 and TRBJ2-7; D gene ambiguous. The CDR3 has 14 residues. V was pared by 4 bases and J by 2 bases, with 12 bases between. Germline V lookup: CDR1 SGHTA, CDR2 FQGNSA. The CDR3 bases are TGTGCCAGCAGCTCCCGGTCACAGACCTACGAGCAGTACTTC. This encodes CASSSRSQTYEQYF. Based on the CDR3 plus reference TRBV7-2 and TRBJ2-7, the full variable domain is GAGVSQSPSNKVTEKGKDVELRCDPISGHTALYWYRQSLGQGLEFLIYFQGNSAPDKSGLPSDRFSAERTGGSVSTLTIQRTQQEDSAVYLCASSSRSQTYEQYFGPGTRLTVT.

CDR3 sequence: CASSPEDTQYF. In DNA form, the CDR3 reads TGTGCCAGCTCACCAGAGGATACGCAGTATTTT. The chain has TRBV18 and TRBJ2-3, with D hard to call. The CDR3 has 11 amino acids. Trimming cost V 2 bases and J 6 bases, with 3 bases left between them. Germline V gene lookup returns CDR1 KGHSH and CDR2 LQKENI.